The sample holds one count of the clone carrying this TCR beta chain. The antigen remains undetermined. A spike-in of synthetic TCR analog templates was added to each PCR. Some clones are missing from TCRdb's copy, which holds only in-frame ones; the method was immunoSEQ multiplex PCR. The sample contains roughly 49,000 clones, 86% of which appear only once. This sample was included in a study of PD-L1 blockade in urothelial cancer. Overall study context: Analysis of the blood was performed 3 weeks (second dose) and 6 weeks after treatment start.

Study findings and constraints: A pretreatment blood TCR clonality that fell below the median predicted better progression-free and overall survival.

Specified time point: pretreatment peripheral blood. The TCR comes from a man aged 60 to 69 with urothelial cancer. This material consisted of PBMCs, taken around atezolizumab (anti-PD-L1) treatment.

CDR3 region: CASSPTTASSNQPQHF. As DNA, the CDR3 is TGCGCCAGCAGCCCGACCACTGCTAGTAGCAATCAGCCCCAGCATTTT. This chain uses TRBV4-1 with TRBJ1-5; D is undetermined. V lost 4 bases to trimming and J lost 0 bases, with 13 bases between them. Per germline, CDR1 MGHRA and CDR2 YSYEKL. The CDR3 has 16 residues.